This T cell receptor beta chain appears in the sequencing data of a study of OX40 agonist ivuxolimab in advanced cancers. Study overall: Every 2 weeks, patients got intravenous ivuxolimab at one of six dose levels (0.01-10 mg/kg). Earlier anti-PD-1, anti-PD-L1 or anti-CTLA-4 therapy was permitted; about 38% had received some. Study-wide points: Clonal expansion by week 6 occurred in CD4+ and CD8+ blood T cells (at 0.1 to 3.0 mg/kg).

Concerning this clone itself: Its antigen is unknown.

Assay used: immunoSEQ multiplex PCR; TCRdb lists only in-frame clones, some missing. The profile covers 60,000 to 100,000 clones, with roughly 90% appearing a single time and nearly 0.55% taken by the ten largest. Germline V gene sequence: CDR1 KGHSH, CDR2 LQKENI. The CDR3 totals 15 residues. The V and J ends lost 5 bases and 1 base respectively, with 13 bases between them. Specimen: CD4+ or CD8+ T cells sorted from blood, collected in a trial of the OX40 agonist ivuxolimab. This TCR derives from an adult with an advanced solid tumor such as melanoma, head and neck, liver or kidney cancer. The chain combines TRBV18 with TRBJ2-3; D is possibly TRBD2 (6 bases). CDR3 coding DNA: TGTGCCAGCTCAATTGGAGGGCAAGGCACAGATACGCAGTATTTT. Translation gives CASSIGGQGTDTQYF.